The clone carrying this TCR beta chain was counted many times. The CDR3 extends over 14 amino acids. With V trimmed by 4 bases and J by 4 bases, 6 bases remained unmatched. Germline lookup yields CDR1 MDHEN and CDR2 SYDVKM. These data are taken from a study of response to subunit inactivated influenza vaccine. One entry per CDR3 protein, called by TCRdb with MiXCR from the RT-PCR reads. Here the sample spans hundreds of thousands of distinct CDR3 sequences, roughly 10% being singletons. The material was PBMCs from blood, obtained on the day of vaccination. The clonotype comes from a man between 45 and 60 years old who received an inactivated influenza vaccine. This chain uses TRBV28 with TRBJ2-7, with 8 bases lining up with TRBD1. The CDR3 region has the DNA TGTGCCAGCAGTTCAGGACAGGGCCCGTACGAGCAGTACTTC. Residues: CASSSGQGPYEQYF.